The source of this T cell receptor beta chain is a study of OX40 agonist ivuxolimab in advanced cancers. This CDR3 has 11 residues. Trimming cost V 3 bases and J 3 bases, with 5 bases left between them. Per the germline V gene, CDR1 is DFQATT and CDR2 is SNEGSKA (reference sequence). Sequencing used immunoSEQ multiplex PCR; TCRdb keeps in-frame clones, though not all of them. Among 55,000 to 65,000 clones listed, 70% to 90% were seen once. The rearrangement uses TRBV20-1 and TRBJ1-1; D uncertain. Sample: CD4+ or CD8+ T cells sorted from blood, taken in a trial of the OX40 agonist ivuxolimab. This sequence originates from an adult with an advanced solid tumor such as melanoma, head and neck, liver or kidney cancer. The CDR3 region is CSAREYTEAFF. CDR3 sequence (DNA): TGCAGTGCTAGGGAATACACTGAAGCTTTCTTT.